One T cell receptor (beta chain) is described in this entry. This clonotype was recorded a few times. The antigen it binds to is not known. No much larger clone exists at a distance of one base, and base qualities are not known. The sample originates from a study of T-cell memory formation after mild COVID-19 (TCRdb year 2021). About the study as a whole: TCR sequence clusters from the two donors were largely donor specific. In a couple of donors, T-cell clones that expanded and contracted after mild COVID-19 were tracked by sequencing TCRalpha and TCRbeta repertoires over time. The cohort was made up of two young adult volunteers, one female and one male, who were previously healthy.

Results the study describes overall, beyond this receptor: Contracting CD4+ clones appeared mostly in the CM and EM memory subsets, whereas CD8+ clones were enriched in EMRA. The study included only a couple of mild cases, and larger cohorts that include severe cases with pre-infection samples were judged to be necessary. SARS-CoV-2 specificity was not confirmed for the second-wave clones peaking on day 37. Some responding clones were found in pre-infection memory, which suggests that pre-existing cross-reactive memory T cells took part in the SARS-CoV-2 response. Balanced CD4/CD8 phenotypes were observed for clones contracting from day 15 to 85, whereas a bias towards CD4+ was observed for a second wave of clones expanding from day 15 to 37.

PBMCs were isolated by Ficoll-Paque density gradient centrifugation. V is pruned by 0 bases and J by 5 bases, leaving 0 bases of the junction without a gene match. As encoded in the germline V gene, CDR1 is ENHRY while CDR2 is SYGVKD. Including the terminal cysteine and phenylalanine, the CDR3 comprises 14 residues. The kept DNA is CDR3 alone, 42 bases in frame from the first base. Instrument used: Illumina NovaSeq 6000. Using 5'RACE with constant-segment primers, TCRalpha and TCRbeta cDNA libraries were constructed, with sample barcodes and unique molecular identifiers added in the process. Trizol reagent was used to extract RNA from every sample. Library amplification was performed in two PCR steps, and a second sample barcode and Illumina TruSeq adapters were introduced in the second step. Sequencing of libraries was performed on an Illumina NovaSeq with 2 x 150 bp paired-end reads. Processing in the source paper ran as follows. Reads were demultiplexed and collapsed into UMI-guided consensus sequences with migec v1.2.7. Using mixcr v2.1.11, UMI consensuses were aligned to TRA and TRB V and J templates and then assembled into clonotypes. Expanded or contracted clonotypes were those called significant by both edgeR and NoisET, with noise models trained on biological replicates. For edgeR calls, the thresholds were a false discovery rate-adjusted p below 0.01 and a log2 fold-change of 1. PCA with hierarchical clustering of max-normalized trajectories of the 1000 most abundant clonotypes was used as exploratory dynamics analysis. Each responding clone was given a CD4 or CD8 phenotype based on the CD4+ and CD8+ repertoires, which had been sequenced separately. The public reads were reanalyzed by TCRdb: fastp trimming at Q25, MiXCR alignment, in-frame beta chains only. Identical CDR3 protein sequences are pooled into one entry, listed with their most common genes and DNA. The V and J calls, along with clone size, are taken from TCRdb and not from the paper's own processing. Here the sample has 470,000 or so distinct CDR3 sequences; 15% to 20% occur a single time. Roughly an eighth of the sample belongs to the ten largest clones.

Material for sequencing was PBMCs or a T cell subset sorted from them (not recorded which). In this chain, TRBV10-3 is recombined with TRBJ1-4, with 7 junctional bases fitting TRBD1. The receptor was isolated from an adult woman who had mild COVID-19 (a few samples of this study predate the infection). The sample titles of this study are shuffled in the database, so cell type and time point are left out; the donor was told from shared clones. At the DNA level, the sequence is TGTGCCATCAGTGAGTCGGGACAGAATGAAAAACTGTTTTTT. This translates into CAISESGQNEKLFF.